Sequencing of this T cell receptor (beta chain) was carried out in a study of blood T cells in healthy people across ages. Whole-study results and caveats: Naive CD4+ cells and diversity were both higher in long-lived donors than in aged donors. With naive T cell percentage, TCR beta diversity showed a strong correlation. No conclusive comparison of naive versus antigen-experienced cells was possible with unsorted PBMCs.

PCR was performed a second time for roughly 7 to 11 cycles using a sample-barcoded 5' primer and a J-beta primer mix. Sequencing yielded, for each sample, at least 3 million paired-end reads carrying CDR3. Using its own MiXCR run on the 5' RACE reads, TCRdb lists one record per CDR3 protein. The sample lists 650,000 to 700,000 distinct CDR3 sequences; roughly half were seen once. This clonotype occurred once. Its antigen is currently unknown. Sequencing was done on a sample of blood. The source of this sequence is an elderly woman in good health.

CDR3 residues: CASRGQGDYEQYF. DNA of the CDR3: TGTGCCAGCAGAGGACAGGGGGACTACGAGCAGTACTTC. The rearrangement uses TRBV6-6 and TRBJ2-7, with 10 positions matching TRBD1. Germline V CDR1 and CDR2: MNHNY, SVGAGI (reference sequence). The CDR3 loop spans 13 amino acids. With V trimmed by 6 bases and J by 3 bases, 2 bases remained unmatched.